Listed below are T cell receptor beta chains from one sample, sequenced in a study of radiation and T cells in renal cell carcinoma. Assay: immunoSEQ multiplex PCR; the TCRdb copy retains only in-frame clones and omits some. The sample has some 46,000 clones; 80% to 85% are singletons. The sample was blood, taken from a patient whose treatment included radiotherapy and nephrectomy. The source of these receptors is a woman aged 70-85 years with renal cell carcinoma. Both conserved end residues are part of each CDR3. Each record gives: CDR3 DNA, CDR3 protein, J gene, V gene, D gene, clone size. A D gene is named only where the DNA matches it firmly. The listing skips clone size in some rows; elsewhere it reads once, few, many or a size class.

CDR3 DNA: TGCGCCAGCAGCTTGGGGGGGAGACTAGCGGGAGGGCAGGAGCAGTTCTTC; CDR3 protein: CASSLGGRLAGGQEQFF; J gene: TRBJ2-1; V gene: TRBV5-1; D gene: TRBD2; clone size: .
CDR3 DNA: TGTGCCAGCAGAGCGCTGACTAGCTCGAACACCGGGGAGCTGTTTTTT; CDR3 protein: CASRALTSSNTGELFF; J gene: TRBJ2-2; V gene: TRBV2; D gene: TRBD2; clone size: .
CDR3 DNA: TGTGCCTGGAAAGGCACTGGACAGGGGGTGGATGGCTACACCTTC; CDR3 protein: CAWKGTGQGVDGYTF; J gene: TRBJ1-2; V gene: TRBV30; D gene: TRBD1; clone size: .
CDR3 DNA: TGTGCCAGCAGTCCTATAGGGTACGAGCAGTACTTC; CDR3 protein: CASSPIGYEQYF; J gene: TRBJ2-7; V gene: TRBV28; D gene: .; clone size: few
CDR3 DNA: TGTGCCAGCAGCTTAAGGAACACTGAAGCTTTCTTT; CDR3 protein: CASSLRNTEAFF; J gene: TRBJ1-1; V gene: TRBV11-1; D gene: .; clone size: .
CDR3 DNA: TGTGCCAGCAGCTTACTAGGAATTAGTGCCGGGGAGCTGTTTTTT; CDR3 protein: CASSLLGISAGELFF; J gene: TRBJ2-2; V gene: TRBV7-9; D gene: .; clone size: .
CDR3 DNA: TGTGCCAGCAGCTTGGCCGGTAGGACTCGAAGAAAAGATGGCTACACCTTC; CDR3 protein: CASSLAGRTRRKDGYTF; J gene: TRBJ1-2; V gene: TRBV5-4; D gene: .; clone size: .
CDR3 DNA: TGTGCCAGCAGCTTATTCGGGGGGAGCTCCTACGAGCAGTACTTC; CDR3 protein: CASSLFGGSSYEQYF; J gene: TRBJ2-7; V gene: TRBV7-3; D gene: TRBD2; clone size: .
CDR3 DNA: TGTGCCAGCAGTACCTCCTCTAACTATGGCTACACCTTC; CDR3 protein: CASSTSSNYGYTF; J gene: TRBJ1-2; V gene: TRBV27; D gene: .; clone size: once
CDR3 DNA: TGTGCCAGCTCACCCGGACAGCCTAGTGGAAACACCATATATTTT; CDR3 protein: CASSPGQPSGNTIYF; J gene: TRBJ1-3; V gene: TRBV18; D gene: .; clone size: .
CDR3 DNA: TGTGCCAGCAGTTATCAACCTAACACTGAAGCTTTCTTT; CDR3 protein: CASSYQPNTEAFF; J gene: TRBJ1-1; V gene: TRBV6-6; D gene: .; clone size: .
CDR3 DNA: TGTGCCAGCGGACTCTCCTCTGGAAACACCATATATTTT; CDR3 protein: CASGLSSGNTIYF; J gene: TRBJ1-3; V gene: TRBV6-1; D gene: .; clone size: .
CDR3 DNA: TGCAGCGTGGAGTGGGTTCCCAGGGACAATGAGCAGTTCTTC; CDR3 protein: CSVEWVPRDNEQFF; J gene: TRBJ2-1; V gene: TRBV29-1; D gene: .; clone size: .
CDR3 DNA: TGTGCCAGCTCACCTACCGGGGGGACAGATACGCAGTATTTT; CDR3 protein: CASSPTGGTDTQYF; J gene: TRBJ2-3; V gene: TRBV18; D gene: TRBD2; clone size: .
CDR3 DNA: TGTGCCAGCAGCTTGTACGGGGAGCTGTTTTTT; CDR3 protein: CASSLYGELFF; J gene: TRBJ2-2; V gene: TRBV7-6; D gene: .; clone size: .
CDR3 DNA: TGCAGCGTTGAAACCGGGGCTGGAGACCAGCCCCAGCATTTT; CDR3 protein: CSVETGAGDQPQHF; J gene: TRBJ1-5; V gene: TRBV29-1; D gene: .; clone size: .